In its sample, the clone carrying this T cell receptor (beta chain) was seen once. Its cognate antigen is unknown. The record originates from a study of T cell responses to AZD1222 COVID-19 vaccine. The study's findings and limits: Spike-wide coverage was observed for vaccine-associated CD4 TCRs, with dominant responses at 160-218 and 743-854.

The CDR3 is 15 residues long. Unmatched junction bases numbered 12, after V lost 2 bases and J lost 8 bases. The germline V gene has CDR1 SGHRS and CDR2 YFSETQ. Using immunoSEQ multiplex PCR, the repertoire was profiled, and TCRdb retains in-frame clones only, with some absent. The sample records some 120,000 clones, roughly 90% being singletons. The rearrangement uses TRBV5-1 and TRBJ1-1; 7 bases map to TRBD1. The sequence came from an adult in good health. The starting material was peripheral blood, obtained on day 0 of AZD1222 vaccination. In nucleotides, the CDR3 is TGCGCCAGCAGCTTAGACACATCCCCGGACAGGGAAGCTTTCTTT. It encodes CASSLDTSPDREAFF.